This T cell receptor beta chain is from a study of neurological immune-mediated disorders. As to time point: longitudinal time-point 2. TCRdb fed the 5' RACE reads into MiXCR, producing one record per CDR3 protein. The sample lists approximately 82,000 distinct CDR3 sequences, under 15% occurring once. The sequencing sample was made of PBMCs. The receptor's source is a female donor with HTLV-1-associated myelopathy (HAM/TSP).

The CDR3 sequence: CASSPGGLGLDTQYF. The CDR3 DNA follows: TGTGCCAGCAGCCCGGGGGGGCTAGGTTTGGATACGCAGTATTTT. The chain links TRBV6-1 to TRBJ2-3; TRBD2 matches 8 bases. Germline V gives CDR1 MNHNS, CDR2 SASEGT. After removal of 6 bases from V and 6 bases from J, the junction contained 11 bases not matched to a gene. This CDR3 is 15 amino acids long.